This TCR beta chain was recovered during a study of PD-1 blockade in mismatch repair-deficient tumors. CDR1 and CDR2 from the germline V gene are LGHNA and YNFKEQ. The ends were cut back, 0 bases at V and 3 bases at J, with 15 bases in the middle. The CDR3 loop spans 16 amino acids. The protocol was immunoSEQ multiplex PCR, while the TCRdb copy is restricted to in-frame clones and leaves out a portion. Seen here are tens of thousands of clones, roughly 80% observed once, and the top ten hold around 5.1%. The chain uses TRBV4-2 and TRBJ2-7; D is uncertain. The clonotype was recovered from an adult with mismatch repair-deficient cancer. The sample here was peripheral blood, taken 44 weeks after starting pembrolizumab. The DNA of the CDR3 is TGTGCCAGCAGCCAAGATAGAGGCACGTCCCGCTACGAGCAGTACTTC. This sequence encodes CASSQDRGTSRYEQYF.